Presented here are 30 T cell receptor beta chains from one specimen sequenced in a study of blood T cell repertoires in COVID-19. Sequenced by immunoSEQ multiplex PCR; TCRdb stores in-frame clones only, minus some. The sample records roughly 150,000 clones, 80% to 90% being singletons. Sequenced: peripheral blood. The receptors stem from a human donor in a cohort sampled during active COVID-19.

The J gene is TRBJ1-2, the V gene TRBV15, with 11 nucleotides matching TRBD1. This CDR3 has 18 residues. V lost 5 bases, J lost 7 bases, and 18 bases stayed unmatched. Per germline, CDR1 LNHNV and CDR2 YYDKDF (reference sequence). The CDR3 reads CATSRYWTGGSPSGGYTF. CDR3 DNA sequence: TGTGCCACCAGCCGTTACTGGACAGGGGGCAGCCCCTCAGGTGGCTACACCTTC.

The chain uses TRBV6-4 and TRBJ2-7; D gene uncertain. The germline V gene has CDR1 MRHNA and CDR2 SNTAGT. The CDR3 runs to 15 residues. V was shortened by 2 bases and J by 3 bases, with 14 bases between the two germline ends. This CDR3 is CASSDSPSNLYEQYF. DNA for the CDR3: TGTGCCAGCAGTGACAGCCCGTCGAACCTCTACGAGCAGTACTTC.

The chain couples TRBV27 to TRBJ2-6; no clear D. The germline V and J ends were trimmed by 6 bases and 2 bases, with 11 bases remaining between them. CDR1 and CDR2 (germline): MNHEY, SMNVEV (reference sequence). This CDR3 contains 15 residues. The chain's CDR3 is CASSDRVPGANVLTF. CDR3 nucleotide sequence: TGTGCCAGCAGCGACCGGGTACCTGGGGCCAACGTCCTGACTTTC. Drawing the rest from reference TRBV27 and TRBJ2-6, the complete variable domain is EAQVTQNPRYLITVTGKKLTVTCSQNMNHEYMSWYRQDPGLGLRQIYYSMNVEVTDKGDVPEGYKVSRKEKRNFPLILESPSPNQTSLYFCASSDRVPGANVLTFGAGSRLTVL.

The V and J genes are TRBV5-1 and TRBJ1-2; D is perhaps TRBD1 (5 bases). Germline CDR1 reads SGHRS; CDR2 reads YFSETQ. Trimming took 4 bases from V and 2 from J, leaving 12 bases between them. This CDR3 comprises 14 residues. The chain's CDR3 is CASSQSGPNYGYTF. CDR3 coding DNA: TGCGCCAGCAGCCAATCAGGGCCCAACTATGGCTACACCTTC.

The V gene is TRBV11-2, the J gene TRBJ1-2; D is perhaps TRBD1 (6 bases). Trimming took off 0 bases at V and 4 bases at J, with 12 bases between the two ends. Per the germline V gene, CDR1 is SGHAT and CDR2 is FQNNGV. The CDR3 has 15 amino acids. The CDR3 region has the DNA TGTGCCAGCAGCTTAGAGAGGGGGACTATCTATGGCTACACCTTC. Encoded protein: CASSLERGTIYGYTF.

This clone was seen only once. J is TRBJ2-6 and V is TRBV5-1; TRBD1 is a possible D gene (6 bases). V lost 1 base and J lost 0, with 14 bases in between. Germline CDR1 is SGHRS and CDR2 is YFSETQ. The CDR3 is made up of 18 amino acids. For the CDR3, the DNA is TGCGCCAGCAGCTTGCTTGGACAGCCAATCTCTGGGGCCAACGTCCTGACTTTC. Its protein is CASSLLGQPISGANVLTF.

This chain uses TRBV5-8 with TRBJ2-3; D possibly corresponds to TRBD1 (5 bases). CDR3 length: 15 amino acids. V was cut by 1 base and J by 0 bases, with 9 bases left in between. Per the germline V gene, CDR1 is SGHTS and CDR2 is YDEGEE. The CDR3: CASSLWGPSTDTQYF. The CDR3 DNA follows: TGTGCCAGCAGCTTGTGGGGCCCTAGCACAGATACGCAGTATTTT.

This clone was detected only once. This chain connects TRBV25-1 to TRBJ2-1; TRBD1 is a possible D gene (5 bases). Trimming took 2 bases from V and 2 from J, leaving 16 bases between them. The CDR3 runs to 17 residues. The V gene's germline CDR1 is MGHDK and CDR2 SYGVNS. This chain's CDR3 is CASSEGAHSSPYNEQFF. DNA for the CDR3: TGTGCCAGCAGTGAAGGGGCACACTCCAGTCCCTACAATGAGCAGTTCTTC. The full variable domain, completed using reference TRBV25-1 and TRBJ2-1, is EADIYQTPRYLVIGTGKKITLECSQTMGHDKMYWYQQDPGMELHLIHYSYGVNSTEKGDLSSESTVSRIRTEHFPLTLESARPSHTSQYLCASSEGAHSSPYNEQFFGPGTRLTVL.

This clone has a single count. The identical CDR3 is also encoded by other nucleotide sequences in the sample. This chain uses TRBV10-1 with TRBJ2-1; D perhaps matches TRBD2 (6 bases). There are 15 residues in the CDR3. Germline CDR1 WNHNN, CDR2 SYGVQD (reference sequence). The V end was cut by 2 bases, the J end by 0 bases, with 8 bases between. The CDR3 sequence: CASSERGSSYNEQFF. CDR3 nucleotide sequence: TGCGCCAGCAGTGAGCGGGGGAGCTCCTACAATGAGCAGTTCTTC.

CDR3 DNA sequence: TGTGCCAGCAGCTTAGCGGTACTAGCGGGAGCGGGCACCGGGGAGCTGTTTTTT. Protein product: CASSLAVLAGAGTGELFF. The chain joins TRBV7-6 to TRBJ2-2, with 11 nucleotides matching TRBD2. CDR3 length equals 18 residues. J gave up 4 bases and V 0 bases, and 7 bases lay outside the gene matches. Germline CDR1 and CDR2: SGHVS and FNYEAQ.

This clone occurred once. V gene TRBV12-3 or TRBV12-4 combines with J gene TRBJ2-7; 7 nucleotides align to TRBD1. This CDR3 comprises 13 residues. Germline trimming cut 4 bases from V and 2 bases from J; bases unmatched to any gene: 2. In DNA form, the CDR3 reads TGTGCCAGCAGTTCCGGGACAGCCTACGAGCAGTACTTC. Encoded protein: CASSSGTAYEQYF.

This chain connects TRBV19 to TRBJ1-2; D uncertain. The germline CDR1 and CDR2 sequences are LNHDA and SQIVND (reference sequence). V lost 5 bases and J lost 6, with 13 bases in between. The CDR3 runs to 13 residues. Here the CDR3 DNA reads TGTGCCAGTAGTTTGGCGGGGATGGATGGCTACACCTTC. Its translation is CASSLAGMDGYTF. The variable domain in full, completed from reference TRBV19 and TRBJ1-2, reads DGGITQSPKYLFRKEGQNVTLSCEQNLNHDAMYWYRQDPGQGLRLIYYSQIVNDFQKGDIAEGYSVSREKKESFPLTVTSAQKNPTAFYLCASSLAGMDGYTFGSGTRLTVV.

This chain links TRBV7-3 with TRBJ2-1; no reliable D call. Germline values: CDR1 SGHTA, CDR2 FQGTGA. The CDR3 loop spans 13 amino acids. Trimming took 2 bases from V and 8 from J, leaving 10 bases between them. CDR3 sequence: CASSLAHLDEQFF. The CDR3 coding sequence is TGTGCCAGCAGCTTAGCCCACTTGGATGAGCAGTTCTTC.

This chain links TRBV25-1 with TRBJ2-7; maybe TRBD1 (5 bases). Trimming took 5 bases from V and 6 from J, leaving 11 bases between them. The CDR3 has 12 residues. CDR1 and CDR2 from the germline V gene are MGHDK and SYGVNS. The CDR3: CASSKGVSEQYF. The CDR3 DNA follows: TGTGCCAGCAGTAAAGGGGTGAGCGAGCAGTACTTC.

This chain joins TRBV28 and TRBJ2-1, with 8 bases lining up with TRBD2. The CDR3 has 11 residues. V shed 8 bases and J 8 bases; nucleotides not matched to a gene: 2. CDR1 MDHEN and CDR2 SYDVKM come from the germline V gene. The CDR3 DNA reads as TGTGCCAGCCGGGGGGGGGATGAGCAGTTCTTC. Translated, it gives CASRGGDEQFF. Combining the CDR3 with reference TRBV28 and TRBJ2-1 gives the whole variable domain DVKVTQSSRYLVKRTGEKVFLECVQDMDHENMFWYRQDPGLGLRLIYFSYDVKMKEKGDIPEGYSVSREKKERFSLILESASTNQTSMYLCASRGGDEQFFGPGTRLTVL.

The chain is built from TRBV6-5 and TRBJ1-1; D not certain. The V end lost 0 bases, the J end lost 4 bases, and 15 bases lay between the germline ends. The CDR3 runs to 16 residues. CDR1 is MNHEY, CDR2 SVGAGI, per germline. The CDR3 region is CASSYSPLGDPTEAFF. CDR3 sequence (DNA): TGTGCCAGCAGTTACTCCCCCCTTGGAGACCCCACTGAAGCTTTCTTT.

The CDR3 sequence is CASSPSGGTAYEQYF. CDR3 sequence (DNA): TGTGCCAGCAGTCCTAGCGGGGGAACGGCCTACGAGCAGTACTTC. This chain joins TRBV6-5 and TRBJ2-7, with 10 bases matching TRBD2. The CDR3 spans 15 residues. Germline V gives CDR1 MNHEY, CDR2 SVGAGI. V lost 5 bases to trimming and J lost 2 bases; unmatched junction nucleotides: 6.

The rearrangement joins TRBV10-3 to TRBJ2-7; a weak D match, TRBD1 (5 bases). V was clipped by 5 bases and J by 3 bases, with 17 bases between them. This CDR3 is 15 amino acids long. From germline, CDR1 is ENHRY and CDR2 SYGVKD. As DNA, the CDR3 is TGTGCCATCAGTCCCAGGGTGAATAGGCTCTACGAGCAGTACTTC. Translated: CAISPRVNRLYEQYF.

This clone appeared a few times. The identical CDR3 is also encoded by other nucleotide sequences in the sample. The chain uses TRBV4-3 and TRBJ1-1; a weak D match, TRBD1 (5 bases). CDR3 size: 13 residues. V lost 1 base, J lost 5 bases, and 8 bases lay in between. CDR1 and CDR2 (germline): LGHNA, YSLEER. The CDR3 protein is CASSQVGGTEAFF. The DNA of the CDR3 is TGCGCCAGCAGCCAAGTTGGGGGGACTGAAGCTTTCTTT.

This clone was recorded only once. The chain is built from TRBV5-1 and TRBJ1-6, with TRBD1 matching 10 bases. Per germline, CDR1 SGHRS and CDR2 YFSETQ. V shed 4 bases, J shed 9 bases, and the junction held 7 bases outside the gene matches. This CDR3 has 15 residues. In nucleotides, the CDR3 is TGCGCCAGCAGCGGGGACAGGGGAGGGAGTTCACCCCTCCACTTT. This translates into CASSGDRGGSSPLHF.

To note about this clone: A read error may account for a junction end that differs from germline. CDR3 sequence (DNA): TGTGCTAGCAGCTCTGAGATCGGACAGCAAGAGACCCAGTACTTC. Its protein is CASSSEIGQQETQYF. The chain uses TRBV7-7 and TRBJ2-5; tentative D call: TRBD1 (6 bases). This CDR3 has 15 amino acids. Germline values: CDR1 SSHAT, CDR2 FNYEAQ (reference sequence).

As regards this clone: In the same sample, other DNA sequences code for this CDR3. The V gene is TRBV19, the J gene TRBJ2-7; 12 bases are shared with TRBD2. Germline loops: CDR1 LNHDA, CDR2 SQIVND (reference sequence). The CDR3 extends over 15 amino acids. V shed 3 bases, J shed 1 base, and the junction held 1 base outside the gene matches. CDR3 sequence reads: CASSIGLAGSYEQYF. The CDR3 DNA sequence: TGTGCCAGTAGTATCGGACTAGCGGGATCCTACGAGCAGTACTTC. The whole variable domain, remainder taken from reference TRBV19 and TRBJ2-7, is DGGITQSPKYLFRKEGQNVTLSCEQNLNHDAMYWYRQDPGQGLRLIYYSQIVNDFQKGDIAEGYSVSREKKESFPLTVTSAQKNPTAFYLCASSIGLAGSYEQYFGPGTRLTVT.

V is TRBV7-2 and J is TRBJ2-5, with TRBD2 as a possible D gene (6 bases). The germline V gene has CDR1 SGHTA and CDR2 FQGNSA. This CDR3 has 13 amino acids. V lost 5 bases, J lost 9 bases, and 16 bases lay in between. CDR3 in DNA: TGTGCCAGCAGCCCCACGGCCGGAGGGCCCCAGTACTTC. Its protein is CASSPTAGGPQYF.

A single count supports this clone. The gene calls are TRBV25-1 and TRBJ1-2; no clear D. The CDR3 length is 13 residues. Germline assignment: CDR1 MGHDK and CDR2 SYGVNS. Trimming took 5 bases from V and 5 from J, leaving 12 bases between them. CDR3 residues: CASSSREEYGYTF. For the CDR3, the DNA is TGTGCCAGCAGTTCTAGGGAGGAATATGGCTACACCTTC.

The CDR3 spells CASSVRNSGNTIYF. In DNA, the CDR3 is TGTGCCAGCAGCGTCAGGAATTCTGGAAACACCATATATTTT. The genes are TRBV7-2 and TRBJ1-3; no reliable D call. The CDR3 spans 14 residues. Trimming cost V 5 bases and J 1 base, with 9 bases left between them. The V gene's germline CDR1 is SGHTA and CDR2 FQGNSA.

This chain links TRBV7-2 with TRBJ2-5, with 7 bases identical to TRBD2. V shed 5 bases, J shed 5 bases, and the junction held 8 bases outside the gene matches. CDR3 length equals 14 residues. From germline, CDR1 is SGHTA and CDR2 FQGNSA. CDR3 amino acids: CASSPPDGRETQYF. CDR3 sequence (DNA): TGTGCCAGCAGCCCTCCGGACGGGAGGGAGACCCAGTACTTC. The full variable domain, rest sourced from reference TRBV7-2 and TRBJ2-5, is GAGVSQSPSNKVTEKGKDVELRCDPISGHTALYWYRQSLGQGLEFLIYFQGNSAPDKSGLPSDRFSAERTGGSVSTLTIQRTQQEDSAVYLCASSPPDGRETQYFGPGTRLLVL.

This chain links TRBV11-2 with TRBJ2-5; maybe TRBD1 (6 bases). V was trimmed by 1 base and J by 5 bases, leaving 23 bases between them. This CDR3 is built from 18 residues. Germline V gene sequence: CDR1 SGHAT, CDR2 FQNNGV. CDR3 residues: CASSLVKGEGEKSETQYF. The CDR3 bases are TGTGCCAGCAGCTTAGTTAAGGGTGAGGGGGAAAAATCCGAGACCCAGTACTTC.

The DNA of the CDR3 is TGTGCCAGCTCACCCGACAGGGCCTCTGGAAACACCATATATTTT. Residues: CASSPDRASGNTIYF. The chain links TRBV18 to TRBJ1-3, with TRBD1 identical over 7 bases. This CDR3 is 15 amino acids long. V lost 3 bases to trimming and J lost 0 bases; unmatched junction nucleotides: 2. The germline CDR1 and CDR2 sequences are KGHSH and LQKENI.

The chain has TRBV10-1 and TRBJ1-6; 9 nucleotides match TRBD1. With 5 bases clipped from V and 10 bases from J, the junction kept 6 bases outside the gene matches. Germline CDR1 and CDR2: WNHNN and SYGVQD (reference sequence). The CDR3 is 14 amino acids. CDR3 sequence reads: CASSRDRDRSPLHF. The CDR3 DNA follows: TGCGCCAGCAGTCGGGACAGGGATCGATCACCCCTCCACTTT.

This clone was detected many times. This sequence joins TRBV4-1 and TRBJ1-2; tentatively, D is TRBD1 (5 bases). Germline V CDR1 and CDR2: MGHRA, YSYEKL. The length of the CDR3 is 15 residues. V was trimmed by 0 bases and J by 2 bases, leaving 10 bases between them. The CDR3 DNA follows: TGCGCCAGCAGCCAAGATTTGGCAGGGAACTATGGCTACACCTTC. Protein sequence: CASSQDLAGNYGYTF.